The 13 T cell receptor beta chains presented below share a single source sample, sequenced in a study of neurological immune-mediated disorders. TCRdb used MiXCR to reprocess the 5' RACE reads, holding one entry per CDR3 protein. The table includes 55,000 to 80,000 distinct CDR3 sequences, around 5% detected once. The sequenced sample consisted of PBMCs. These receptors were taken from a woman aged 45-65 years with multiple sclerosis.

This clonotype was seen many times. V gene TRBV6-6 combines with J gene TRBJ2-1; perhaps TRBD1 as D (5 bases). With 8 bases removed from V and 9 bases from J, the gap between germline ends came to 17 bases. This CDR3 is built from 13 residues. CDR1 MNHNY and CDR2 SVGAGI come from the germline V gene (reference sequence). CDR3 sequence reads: CASQSRGRAEQFF. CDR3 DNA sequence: TGTGCCAGCCAAAGCCGTGGCAGGGCTGAGCAGTTCTTC.

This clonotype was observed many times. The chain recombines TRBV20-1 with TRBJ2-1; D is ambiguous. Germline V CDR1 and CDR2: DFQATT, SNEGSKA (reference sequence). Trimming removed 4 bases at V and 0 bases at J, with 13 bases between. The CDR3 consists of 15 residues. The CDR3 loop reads CSATITTFSYNEQFF. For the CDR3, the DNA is TGCAGTGCTACGATAACTACTTTCTCCTACAATGAGCAGTTCTTC.

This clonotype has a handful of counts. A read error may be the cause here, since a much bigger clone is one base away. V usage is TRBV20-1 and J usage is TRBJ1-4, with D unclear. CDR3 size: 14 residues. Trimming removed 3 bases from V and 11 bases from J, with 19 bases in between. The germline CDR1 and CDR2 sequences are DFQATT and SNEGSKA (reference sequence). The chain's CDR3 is CSASWSGDQDKLFF. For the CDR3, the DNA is TGCAGTGCTAGTTGGTCCGGGGATCAGGACAAACTGTTTTTT.

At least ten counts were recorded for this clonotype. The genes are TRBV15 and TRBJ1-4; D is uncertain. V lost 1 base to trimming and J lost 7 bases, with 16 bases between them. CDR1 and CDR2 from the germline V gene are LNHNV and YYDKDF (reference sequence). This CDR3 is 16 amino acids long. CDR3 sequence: CATSRVSLNVGEKLFF. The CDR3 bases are TGTGCCACCAGCAGAGTTAGCCTGAACGTCGGTGAAAAACTGTTTTTT.

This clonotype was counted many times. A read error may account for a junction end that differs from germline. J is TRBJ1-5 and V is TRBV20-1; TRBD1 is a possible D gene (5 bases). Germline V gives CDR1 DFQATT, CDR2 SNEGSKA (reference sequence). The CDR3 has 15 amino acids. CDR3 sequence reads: CSATSRGDRNQPQNF. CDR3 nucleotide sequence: TGCAGTGCTACATCCCGGGGGGATCGCAATCAGCCCCAGAATTTT.

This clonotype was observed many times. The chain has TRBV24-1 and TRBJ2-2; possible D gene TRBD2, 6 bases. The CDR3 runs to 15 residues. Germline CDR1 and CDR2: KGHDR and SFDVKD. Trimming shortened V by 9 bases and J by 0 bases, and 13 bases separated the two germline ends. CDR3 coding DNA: TGTGCCACCGGCGACGGGGGTCCGAACACCGGGGAGCTGTTTTTT. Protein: CATGDGGPNTGELFF.

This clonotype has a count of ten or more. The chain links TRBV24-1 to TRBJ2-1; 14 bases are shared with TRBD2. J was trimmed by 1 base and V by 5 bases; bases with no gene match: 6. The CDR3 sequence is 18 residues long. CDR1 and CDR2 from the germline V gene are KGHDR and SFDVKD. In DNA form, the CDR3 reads TGTGCCACCAGTGGACCGGGACTAGCGGGGGTATCCTACAATGAGCAGTTCTTC. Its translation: CATSGPGLAGVSYNEQFF.

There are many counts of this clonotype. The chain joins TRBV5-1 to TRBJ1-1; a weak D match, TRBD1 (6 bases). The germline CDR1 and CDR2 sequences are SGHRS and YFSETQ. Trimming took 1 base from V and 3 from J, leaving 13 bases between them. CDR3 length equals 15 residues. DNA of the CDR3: TGCGCCAGCAGCTTGTGGGGGGGCACGGACACTGAAGCTTTCTTT. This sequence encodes CASSLWGGTDTEAFF.

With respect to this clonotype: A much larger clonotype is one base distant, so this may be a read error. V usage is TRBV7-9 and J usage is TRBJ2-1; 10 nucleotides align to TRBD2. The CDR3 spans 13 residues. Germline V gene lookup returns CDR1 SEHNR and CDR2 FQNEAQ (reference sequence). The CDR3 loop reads CVSGRDLANEQFF. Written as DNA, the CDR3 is TGTGTCAGCGGGAGGGATTTGGCCAATGAGCAGTTCTTC.

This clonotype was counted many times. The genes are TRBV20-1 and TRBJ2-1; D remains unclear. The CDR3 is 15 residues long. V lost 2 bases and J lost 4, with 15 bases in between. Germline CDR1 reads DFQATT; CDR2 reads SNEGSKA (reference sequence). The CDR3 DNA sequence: TGCAGTGCTAGACCTCTCCGGTCACTATACAATGAGCAGTTCTTC. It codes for CSARPLRSLYNEQFF.

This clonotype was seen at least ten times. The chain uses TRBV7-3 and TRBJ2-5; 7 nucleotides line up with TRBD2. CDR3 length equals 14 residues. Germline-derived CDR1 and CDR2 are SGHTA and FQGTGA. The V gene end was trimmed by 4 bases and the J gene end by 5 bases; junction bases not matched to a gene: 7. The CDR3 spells CASSSSAGVETQYF. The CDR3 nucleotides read TGTGCCAGCAGCTCCTCCGCGGGGGTCGAGACCCAGTACTTC.

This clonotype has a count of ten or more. Here the CDR3 reads CASSEHRVADTQYF. As DNA, the CDR3 is TGTGCCAGCAGTGAACACAGGGTTGCAGATACGCAGTATTTT. The chain uses TRBV25-1 and TRBJ2-3, with D perhaps TRBD1 (6 bases). V was trimmed by 2 bases and J by 4 bases, leaving 10 bases between them. In germline, CDR1 is MGHDK, CDR2 SYGVNS. The CDR3 is made up of 14 amino acids.

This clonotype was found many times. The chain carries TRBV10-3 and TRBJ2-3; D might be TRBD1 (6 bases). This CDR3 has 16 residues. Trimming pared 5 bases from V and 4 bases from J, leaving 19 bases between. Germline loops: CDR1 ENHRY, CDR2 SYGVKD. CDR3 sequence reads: CAISLQGLHTSDTQYF. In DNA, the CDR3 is TGTGCCATCAGTTTACAGGGCCTTCACACATCAGATACGCAGTATTTT.